The 29 T cell receptor beta chains listed next were all sequenced from one sample in a study of post-analysis software for immune sequencing data. Findings and caveats of the study: Five TRBV segments, TRBV5-6, TRBV5-1 and TRBV20-1 among them, were found more frequent in patients than controls.

cDNA libraries for TCR beta contained unique molecular identifiers. Via MiXCR, TCRdb re-called the PCR reads, giving one row per CDR3 protein. The data contain more than 350,000 distinct CDR3 sequences, over 30% of them singletons. Their cognate antigens are unknown. The specimen was blood. Receptors originate from a girl aged 2 to 9 with multiple sclerosis.

V and J are TRBV12-3 or TRBV12-4 and TRBJ1-2, with a tentative D call TRBD1 (5 bases). V lost 0 bases to trimming and J lost 10 bases, with 18 bases between them. CDR3 length: 15 residues. The chain's CDR3 is CASSLASVGVGDYTF. Here the CDR3 DNA reads TGTGCCAGCAGTTTAGCGTCTGTGGGAGTAGGGGACTACACCTTC.

This clonotype showed up just a few times. This chain uses TRBV7-9 with TRBJ1-5; D is unclear. The CDR3 consists of 13 residues. The ends were cut back, 4 bases at V and 6 bases at J, with 10 bases in the middle. CDR1 is SEHNR, CDR2 FQNEAQ, per germline (reference sequence). The CDR3 bases are TGTGCCAGCAGCTCCCGCGGTGTTCAGCCCCAGCATTTT. As protein: CASSSRGVQPQHF.

This clonotype was observed a handful of times. This rearrangement joins TRBV28 to TRBJ1-5; D is unclear. Germline V gives CDR1 MDHEN, CDR2 SYDVKM. Trimming took 1 base from V and 0 from J, leaving 7 bases between them. The CDR3 spans 15 residues. CDR3 in DNA: TGTGCCAGCAGTTTATACGGCGGTAGCAATCAGCCCCAGCATTTT. It encodes CASSLYGGSNQPQHF.

The chain has TRBV11-2 and TRBJ2-7, with a tentative D call TRBD1 (5 bases). Trimming cost V 1 base and J 3 bases, with 10 bases left between them. The CDR3 totals 14 residues. Germline CDR1 and CDR2: SGHAT and FQNNGV. Here the CDR3 DNA reads TGTGCCAGCAGCTTAGTACAGGACCACTACGAGCAGTACTTC. This sequence encodes CASSLVQDHYEQYF.

The sample holds a few counts of this clonotype. This chain uses TRBV28 with TRBJ2-1; 9 positions match TRBD2. The CDR3 spans 16 residues. Trimming took 6 bases from V and 0 from J; bases not matched to a gene: 6. The germline V gene has CDR1 MDHEN and CDR2 SYDVKM. The CDR3 reads CASRPLAGPSYNEQFF. The CDR3 DNA reads as TGTGCCAGCAGGCCACTAGCGGGCCCCTCCTACAATGAGCAGTTCTTC.

The CDR3 sequence: CASSSEPRSNEQFF. The CDR3 DNA sequence: TGTGCCAGCAGCTCTGAACCCCGTTCCAATGAGCAGTTCTTC. The rearrangement joins TRBV11-1 to TRBJ2-1; D call uncertain. Trimming shortened V by 4 bases and J by 6 bases, and 13 bases separated the two germline ends. There are 14 residues in the CDR3. The germline V gene encodes CDR1 SGHAT and CDR2 FQDESV (reference sequence).

This chain connects TRBV29-1 to TRBJ1-2; D is unclear. Germline lookup yields CDR1 SQVTM and CDR2 ANQGSEA. Deletions cut 3 bases from V and 3 bases from J, with 5 bases between. The CDR3 is 11 residues long. The DNA for the CDR3 is TGCAGCGTTGAGTCAGACTATGGCTACACCTTC. The encoded protein is CSVESDYGYTF.

This clonotype has just a few counts. The rearrangement joins TRBV9 to TRBJ1-1, with 8 bases identical to TRBD1. Losses at the gene ends were 2 bases for V and 10 bases for J; bases not matched to a gene: 4. The germline V gene encodes CDR1 SGDLS and CDR2 YYNGEE. There are 12 residues in the CDR3. For the CDR3, the DNA is TGTGCCAGCAGCGTCCCAGGGGGCCCAGCTTTCTTT. It specifies CASSVPGGPAFF.

This clonotype was counted a few times. The rearrangement uses TRBV6-5 and TRBJ2-7, with 12 bases lining up with TRBD1. The trim removed 6 bases at V and 2 bases at J, leaving 8 bases unmatched. Per the germline V gene, CDR1 is MNHEY and CDR2 is SVGAGI. The CDR3 extends over 16 amino acids. The CDR3 sequence: CASSRYRDRGPYEQYF. CDR3 in DNA: TGTGCCAGCAGCCGCTACCGGGACAGGGGGCCCTACGAGCAGTACTTC.

This clonotype was observed a few times. A much larger clone differs by one base, so this may be a read error. This chain uses TRBV7-2 with TRBJ2-3; 10 bases match TRBD2. Germline values: CDR1 SGHTA, CDR2 FQGNSA. With V trimmed by 8 bases and J by 1 base, 27 bases remained unmatched. The CDR3 runs to 22 residues. The CDR3 DNA follows: TGTGCCAGCGGCTCAGCCCCCTGGACTAGCGGATCCCCCTTCTTGGGCACAGATACGCAGTATTTT. It translates to CASGSAPWTSGSPFLGTDTQYF.

The chain employs TRBV29-1 and TRBJ1-1; D gene unclear. CDR1 and CDR2 (germline): SQVTM, ANQGSEA. The germline V and J ends were trimmed by 2 bases and 3 bases, with 7 bases remaining between them. CDR3 size: 12 residues. The CDR3 nucleotides read TGCAGCGTTGAAAGCAGTGACACTGAAGCTTTCTTT. The encoded protein is CSVESSDTEAFF.

V usage is TRBV5-1 and J usage is TRBJ2-7, with no clear D. The V and J ends lost 4 bases and 3 bases respectively, with 11 bases between them. There are 13 residues in the CDR3. CDR1 is SGHRS and CDR2 is YFSETQ in the germline V gene. Written as DNA, the CDR3 is TGCGCCAGCAGCCAGGACGGATTCTACGAGCAGTACTTC. This gives the protein CASSQDGFYEQYF.

The genes are TRBV12-3 or TRBV12-4 and TRBJ1-1, with unresolved D. Trimming stripped 5 bases from V and 1 base from J, with 11 bases between. The CDR3 runs 14 residues. The CDR3 loop is CASSARAPNTEAFF. CDR3 bases: TGTGCCAGCAGTGCCCGAGCCCCGAACACTGAAGCTTTCTTT.

This clonotype was counted a few times. The chain uses TRBV10-3 and TRBJ1-2; no definite D call. V was pared by 4 bases and J by 4 bases, with 10 bases between. This CDR3 is 13 amino acids long. Germline V gene sequence: CDR1 ENHRY, CDR2 SYGVKD. CDR3 coding DNA: TGTGCCATCAGTGGCAACATTGGCTATGGCTACACCTTC. This translates into CAISGNIGYGYTF.

This clonotype was counted a few times. J is TRBJ2-1 and V is TRBV24-1; TRBD2 agrees at 7 bases. Germline CDR1 reads KGHDR; CDR2 reads SFDVKD. Trimming at V came to 3 bases and at J to 7 bases, leaving 2 bases not matched to a gene. This CDR3 is built from 13 residues. The CDR3: CATSDAGENEQFF. CDR3 bases: TGTGCCACCAGTGATGCGGGGGAAAATGAGCAGTTCTTC.

The rearrangement joins TRBV28 to TRBJ1-1; D is ambiguous. The length of the CDR3 is 11 residues. The V and J ends lost 5 bases and 9 bases respectively, with 10 bases between them. Germline loops: CDR1 MDHEN, CDR2 SYDVKM. The CDR3 loop reads CASSPPGKAFF. DNA of the CDR3: TGTGCCAGCAGTCCCCCGGGTAAAGCTTTCTTT.

This chain links TRBV2 with TRBJ2-1, with a possible D match to TRBD1 (7 bases). The CDR3 is 14 residues long. V lost 10 bases to trimming and J lost 7 bases, with 20 bases between them. CDR1 is SNHLY and CDR2 is FYNNEI in the germline V gene. The CDR3 reads CATRRGRGANEQFF. The CDR3 coding sequence is TGTGCCACCCGGAGGGGCAGGGGGGCGAATGAGCAGTTCTTC.

This clonotype has more than one count but fewer than ten. The chain uses TRBV2 and TRBJ2-7, with D possibly being TRBD1 (5 bases). This CDR3 spans 12 amino acids. From germline, CDR1 is SNHLY and CDR2 FYNNEI. Trimming cost V 6 bases and J 5 bases, with 11 bases left between them. The CDR3 DNA follows: TGTGCCAGCAGAAGACAGTTCCACGAGCAGTACTTC. Its translation: CASRRQFHEQYF.

The sample holds a few counts of this clonotype. The J gene is TRBJ2-1, the V gene TRBV12-3 or TRBV12-4; the D gene is possibly TRBD1 (5 bases). CDR3 size: 22 residues. V lost 1 base to trimming and J lost 0 bases, with 28 bases between them. This chain's CDR3 is CASSLDSGWGPRFRSSYNEQFF. Here the CDR3 DNA reads TGTGCCAGCAGTTTAGACAGTGGGTGGGGCCCAAGGTTTAGGAGCTCCTACAATGAGCAGTTCTTC.

This clonotype was counted only a few times. V is TRBV9 and J is TRBJ2-1; D possibly corresponds to TRBD2 (5 bases). The ends were cut back, 2 bases at V and 3 bases at J, with 12 bases in the middle. Germline V gives CDR1 SGDLS, CDR2 YYNGEE. The CDR3 spans 15 residues. The CDR3 coding sequence is TGTGCCAGCAGCGTGTCCGGGAACCTCTACAATGAGCAGTTCTTC. Translation: CASSVSGNLYNEQFF.

CDR3 amino acids: CASSKALSRHEQFF. DNA of the CDR3: TGTGCCAGCAGCAAAGCCCTATCAAGGCATGAGCAGTTCTTC. This chain uses TRBV21-1 with TRBJ2-1. TRBV21-1 is a pseudogene segment. This CDR3 is 14 amino acids long.

The sample holds a few counts of this clonotype. The gene calls are TRBV25-1 and TRBJ2-7; 8 positions match TRBD1. The length of the CDR3 is 17 residues. CDR1 is MGHDK, CDR2 SYGVNS, per germline. The V segment lost 3 bases and the J segment 7 bases; nucleotides outside the gene matches: 17. In nucleotides, the CDR3 is TGTGCCAGCAGTGAGATCACCGGGACAGGCCTCTTTGGAGAGCAGTACTTC. Its protein is CASSEITGTGLFGEQYF.

V usage is TRBV4-2 and J usage is TRBJ2-1; 7 bases fit TRBD1. Germline-derived CDR1 and CDR2 are LGHNA and YNFKEQ. The trim removed 3 bases at V and 10 bases at J, leaving 3 bases unmatched. The CDR3 totals 12 residues. The CDR3 bases are TGTGCCAGCAGCCAGACGGACAGGGAGCAGTTCTTC. Amino acids: CASSQTDREQFF.

This sequence joins TRBV18 and TRBJ1-5, with D possibly matching TRBD1 (5 bases). The germline CDR1 and CDR2 sequences are KGHSH and LQKENI. This CDR3 comprises 15 residues. Trimming left V 5 bases short and J 0 bases short, with 11 bases between. CDR3 region: CASSRQQYSNQPQHF. The DNA of the CDR3 is TGTGCCAGCTCAAGACAGCAATATAGCAATCAGCCCCAGCATTTT.

The CDR3 coding sequence is TGCAGTGCCCAAGGACCCGACAGGTTCTTAGCCAAAAACATTCAGTACTTC. Protein product: CSAQGPDRFLAKNIQYF. V is TRBV20-1 and J is TRBJ2-4; a weak D match, TRBD1 (6 bases). Germline CDR1 and CDR2: DFQATT and SNEGSKA (reference sequence). The ends were cut back, 6 bases at V and 0 bases at J, with 21 bases in the middle. This CDR3 contains 17 residues.

The gene calls are TRBV6-5 and TRBJ2-1, with a possible D match to TRBD1 (6 bases). CDR1 is MNHEY, CDR2 SVGAGI, per germline. V was shortened by 2 bases and J by 5 bases, with 10 bases between the two germline ends. The CDR3 totals 14 residues. CDR3 nucleotide sequence: TGTGCCAGCAGTTACGCCGACAGGAACAATGAGCAGTTCTTC. Amino acids: CASSYADRNNEQFF.

This chain uses TRBV20-1 with TRBJ2-4; TRBD2 agrees at 7 bases. Germline CDR1 and CDR2: DFQATT and SNEGSKA (reference sequence). V trimming: 8 bases; J trimming: 6 bases; junction bases outside the gene matches: 10. CDR3 length: 13 amino acids. This CDR3 is CSTFMGGGNIQYF. Here the CDR3 DNA reads TGCAGTACCTTTATGGGGGGGGGAAACATTCAGTACTTC.

This clonotype was seen once. No DNA is shown, since the ends of the CDR3 on it are uncertain; the CDR3 is the one TCRdb lists. V gene TRBV9 combines with J gene TRBJ2-5; the tabulated D call, TRBD1, remains unverified against the DNA. Germline V lookup: CDR1 SGDLS, CDR2 YYNGEE. Termini included, the CDR3 measures 14 amino acids. The CDR3 protein is CACSVEGRRETQYF.

The CDR3 DNA reads TGCAGTGCTCAAAGATCGCTGGAGTCCCAGTACTTC. Encoded protein: CSAQRSLESQYF. The V call is TRBV20-1, the J call TRBJ2-5; D gene unclear. CDR3 length: 12 residues. Germline V lookup: CDR1 DFQATT, CDR2 SNEGSKA (reference sequence). V was clipped by 5 bases and J by 9 bases, with 16 bases between them.